A single sample is the source of the 15 T cell receptor beta chains below, sequenced in a study of CD8+ T cells in alopecia areata (dated by TCRdb to 2016 to 2018). The library was built by means of the immunoSEQ multiplex PCR assay. To provide template for TCR sequencing, every sample had RNA extracted and reverse transcribed into cDNA. TCRdb holds this immuneACCESS table with in-frame rearrangements only. Some clones are missing; in checked studies, unresolved V genes explain under half, and the rest has no known cause. Present in this sample are 100,000 to 150,000 clones, 47% of which were seen just once. The top ten clones comprise under 12% of the sample. The sequenced sample consisted of NKG2D-low CD8+ T cells sorted from blood. Per the publication, the cell subset or site label means: sorted CD8+ NKG2D-low blood T cells. The receptors stem from a human donor with alopecia areata.

This sequence joins TRBV9 and TRBJ2-1; TRBD2 matches 8 bases. J lost 7 bases, V lost 5 bases, and 5 bases had no gene match. Germline V gives CDR1 SGDLS, CDR2 YYNGEE. The CDR3 is 13 residues long. CDR3 residues: CASSKTSGNEQFF. The CDR3 DNA follows: TGTGCCAGCAGTAAAACTAGCGGAAATGAGCAGTTCTTC.

This rearrangement joins TRBV7-2 to TRBJ1-3; a weak D match, TRBD1 (5 bases). There are 17 residues in the CDR3. CDR1 and CDR2 from the germline V gene are SGHTA and FQGNSA. V was pared by 6 bases and J by 1 base, with 19 bases between. The DNA of the CDR3 is TGTGCCAGCAGACCAGATTTACAGGCTACGTCTGGAAACACCATATATTTT. Its protein product is CASRPDLQATSGNTIYF.

The V and J genes are TRBV19 and TRBJ2-1; D may be TRBD2 (6 bases). Trimming removed 2 bases at V and 9 bases at J, with 11 bases between. CDR1 is LNHDA, CDR2 SQIVND, per germline (reference sequence). This CDR3 spans 13 amino acids. In DNA form, the CDR3 reads TGTGCCAGTAGTATAAATCTAGCGCGTGAGCAGTTCTTC. Encoded protein: CASSINLAREQFF.

On this clone itself: The sample carries other DNA sequences with the same CDR3. This chain uses TRBV11-2 with TRBJ2-7, with 7 nucleotides matching TRBD2. CDR1 and CDR2 (germline): SGHAT, FQNNGV. The J segment lost 0 bases and the V segment lost 1 base, leaving 0 bases of the junction unmatched. The CDR3 covers 14 residues. The DNA of the CDR3 is TGTGCCAGCAGCTTAGGCGGGAGCTCCTACGAGCAGTACTTC. It is translated as CASSLGGSSYEQYF.

The chain uses TRBV29-1 and TRBJ1-2, with D uncertain. Between the trimmed V and J ends, which lost 6 bases and 12 bases, there was a span of 20 bases. This CDR3 has 12 residues. Germline V gene lookup returns CDR1 SQVTM and CDR2 ANQGSEA. CDR3 amino acids: CSVASGGVHDTF. The CDR3 DNA follows: TGCAGCGTCGCCTCCGGCGGAGTGCATGACACCTTC.

With respect to this clone: This specimen includes other DNA sequences encoding the same CDR3. The rearrangement uses TRBV27 and TRBJ2-6, with D unclear. Germline-derived CDR1 and CDR2 are MNHEY and SMNVEV (reference sequence). V lost 2 bases to trimming and J lost 4 bases, with 3 bases between them. The CDR3 has 13 residues. CDR3 nucleotides: TGTGCCAGCAGTTTAGCCGGGGCCAACGTCCTGACTTTC. It yields the protein CASSLAGANVLTF. The whole variable domain, filled in from reference TRBV27 and TRBJ2-6, reads EAQVTQNPRYLITVTGKKLTVTCSQNMNHEYMSWYRQDPGLGLRQIYYSMNVEVTDKGDVPEGYKVSRKEKRNFPLILESPSPNQTSLYFCASSLAGANVLTFGAGSRLTVL.

This clone was seen a few times. This chain connects TRBV29-1 to TRBJ1-2, with 7 bases identical to TRBD1. CDR3 length equals 13 residues. CDR1 is SQVTM and CDR2 is ANQGSEA in the germline V gene. J was trimmed by 8 bases and V by 3 bases; bases with no gene match: 9. The CDR3 here is CSVERDSGWGYTF. The CDR3 DNA reads as TGCAGCGTTGAGAGGGACAGCGGTTGGGGCTACACCTTC. The full variable domain, rest sourced from reference TRBV29-1 and TRBJ1-2, is SAVISQKPSRDICQRGTSLTIQCQVDSQVTMMFWYRQQPGQSLTLIATANQGSEATYESGFVIDKFPISRPNLTFSTLTVSNMSPEDSSIYLCSVERDSGWGYTFGSGTRLTVV.

This clone appeared a few times. This chain connects TRBV28 to TRBJ2-7; 7 bases agree with TRBD1. The germline gives CDR1 MDHEN, CDR2 SYDVKM. V lost 4 bases and J lost 2; bases outside the gene matches: 5. This CDR3 is built from 14 residues. For the CDR3, the DNA is TGTGCCAGCAGTTCACGGGACAGAGCCTACGAGCAGTACTTC. Translating it yields CASSSRDRAYEQYF. Combining the CDR3 with reference TRBV28 and TRBJ2-7 gives the whole variable domain DVKVTQSSRYLVKRTGEKVFLECVQDMDHENMFWYRQDPGLGLRLIYFSYDVKMKEKGDIPEGYSVSREKKERFSLILESASTNQTSMYLCASSSRDRAYEQYFGPGTRLTVT.

Only a few counts were recorded for this clone. This chain connects TRBV29-1 to TRBJ2-1; D perhaps matches TRBD1 (5 bases). CDR1 and CDR2 from the germline V gene are SQVTM and ANQGSEA. The CDR3 is 11 amino acids. V was clipped by 7 bases and J by 11 bases, with 15 bases between them. DNA for the CDR3: TGCAGCGCCGACCCCCAGGGAAAGCAGTTCTTC. This codes for CSADPQGKQFF.

This clone has only a few counts. The rearrangement joins TRBV28 to TRBJ2-7; possibly TRBD2 for D (6 bases). V was shortened by 5 bases and J by 2 bases, with 13 bases between the two germline ends. CDR3 length equals 14 residues. The germline V gene has CDR1 MDHEN and CDR2 SYDVKM. CDR3 nucleotides: TGTGCCAGCAGTCAGGGAGGTCGGGCCTACGAGCAGTACTTC. As protein: CASSQGGRAYEQYF.

The chain employs TRBV2 and TRBJ2-1; D is perhaps TRBD2 (6 bases). Germline V gives CDR1 SNHLY, CDR2 FYNNEI. The CDR3 is 10 amino acids. V was pared by 6 bases and J by 14 bases, with 11 bases between. The CDR3 loop reads CASRAGGEFF. CDR3 nucleotides: TGTGCCAGCAGAGCGGGCGGGGAGTTCTTC.

This clone was counted only a few times. The genes are TRBV29-1 and TRBJ2-7, with D possibly matching TRBD2 (6 bases). The germline gives CDR1 SQVTM, CDR2 ANQGSEA. The ends were cut back, 3 bases at V and 5 bases at J, with 23 bases in the middle. The CDR3 has 16 amino acids. CDR3 in DNA: TGCAGCGTTGACGCGGGGCTCTCGGAGGGCCTGGACGAGCAGTACTTC. Protein product: CSVDAGLSEGLDEQYF.

V gene TRBV27 combines with J gene TRBJ1-1; no reliable D call. This CDR3 has 11 residues. V lost 6 bases to trimming and J lost 5 bases, with 7 bases between them. In germline, CDR1 is MNHEY, CDR2 SMNVEV (reference sequence). CDR3 nucleotide sequence: TGTGCCAGCAGCGTCGGGACTGAAGCTTTCTTT. It encodes CASSVGTEAFF.

The genes are TRBV7-9 and TRBJ2-2; D not resolved. The CDR3 is made up of 13 amino acids. Between the trimmed V and J ends, which lost 6 bases and 2 bases, there was a span of 7 bases. Germline V gives CDR1 SEHNR, CDR2 FQNEAQ (reference sequence). As DNA, the CDR3 is TGTGCCAGCAGACCCACAAACACCGGGGAGCTGTTTTTT. Translating gives CASRPTNTGELFF.

V and J are TRBV7-2 and TRBJ1-1, with 10 positions matching TRBD1. The CDR3 consists of 12 residues. Germline V lookup: CDR1 SGHTA, CDR2 FQGNSA. V shed 8 bases, J shed 6 bases, and the junction held 3 bases outside the gene matches. CDR3 sequence reads: CASGGTGAEAFF. The DNA of the CDR3 is TGTGCCAGCGGAGGGACAGGGGCTGAAGCTTTCTTT.